This T cell receptor beta chain is from a study of cytomegalovirus exposure and HLA in healthy donors (dated by TCRdb to the late 2010s). Regarding the research as a whole: An earlier analysis of 587 of the donors reported approximately 300 Gb of sequence data and roughly 120 million unique TCR beta sequences obtained from around 170 million T cells. Donor age, sex, ethnicity and CMV serostatus were collected together with the repertoire data. About 300 gigabases of sequencing data and approximately 91 million unique TCR sequences made up an early release that covered 640 HLA-typed donors. The genetic ancestry cluster associated with self-reported Caucasian donors included roughly 84% of the approximately 400 genotyped donors. Typing coverage differed by locus: A, B, C, DRB1 and DQB1 were typed in roughly 629-630 donors, DQA1 in about 500, DPA1 in 600 to 610, and DPB1 in approximately 450. On average, roughly 240,000 unique TCR beta nucleotide sequences were sequenced per donor among 350 to 400 genotyped donors of the cohort, with roughly 18% of those sequences being non-productive. Genome-wide SNP genotypes for about 55% of the 666 donors were used in a later genetic analysis, which treated that subset as a discovery cohort. Class I and class II HLA loci were covered by the typing at four-digit resolution. An earlier analysis of 587 of the donors used high-throughput TCR beta sequencing to judge whether each TCR beta V gene segment behaved as functional or pseudogenic. To study patterns of TCR occurrence, a later analysis re-analyzed previously published TCR beta repertoires from 650 to 750 donors and added high-resolution HLA genotyping. To predict cytomegalovirus infection status, the study combined high-throughput TCR immunosequencing, statistical association of individual TCRs with disease status, and machine learning. Every repertoire in the discovery cohort had been generated on one and the same sequencing platform. The T cell repertoires of several hundred subjects were profiled by immunosequencing and related to cytomegalovirus serostatus. Besides the first cohort of around 670 subjects, a separate validation cohort made up of over 95 different subjects was used. The later analysis used no new phenotypic data to find candidate immune exposures, relying instead on TCR beta sequences and their occurrence across donors. The study aimed to test whether signatures of past pathogen exposure could be identified by cataloging public T cell receptors. A handful of DR-DQ haplotypes were handled as single units for association and clustering because linkage in the cohort was strong.

A remark on this clone: The clone's antigen remains unknown. No qualities accompany the bases; no much larger clone lies one base away.

What the research found in general, with its limitations: Because HLA typing was missing for some donors at each locus, association tests included only the typed subset. The presence/absence analyses assumed that sequencing depth was roughly uniform across donors, and that assumption may not be true. This cohort had only TCR beta chains sequenced, and the lack of alpha or paired-chain data limited which features could be detected. Most TCR sequences were observed very rarely across donors, whereas some public TCRs were present in many individuals. A group of highly shared sequence variants was considered likely to be a technical artifact of the sequencing pipeline. Because counts were too low, roughly 17 rarely observed V segments, including chromosome 9 orphons, were left out of the earlier analysis of 587 of the donors. The classifier was reported to diagnose cytomegalovirus status with high specificity and sensitivity in both the original and validation cohorts. In an earlier analysis of some 550 of the donors, most TCR beta V segments were observed in productive rearrangements about 87% or about 30% of the time, broadly matching IMGT annotations. Assigning TCR associations to individual alleles was difficult when HLA alleles, especially DR and DQ, strongly co-occurred. CMV serostatus was the only immune exposure information available for the cohort. According to a later analysis, TCR association rates differed among HLA loci, with DRB1 alleles showing the most associated TCRs and HLA-C alleles showing the fewest. The study gave a list of over 150 TCR beta chains associated with cytomegalovirus. A further reported finding was that TCR beta sequences accurately predicted the HLA-A and HLA-B alleles for most subjects in the first cohort. Compared with the roughly 670-donor mean, donors in an Asian-associated ancestry cluster had fewer N-insertions in productive TCRs, according to a later genetic analysis. A few of the identified cytomegalovirus-associated TCR beta chains were confirmed in vitro to be specific for cytomegalovirus antigens. Some IMGT-functional V segments, including TRBV6-2 and TRBV6-3, could not be distinguished by the 87-base-pair reads and were therefore excluded. A later genetic analysis associated a missense DCLRE1C variant with V-gene and J-gene trimming of TCR beta chains, and an independent cohort replicated the association. The authors suggested that the approach could potentially be generalized to other disease states and immunological phenotypes. At a false discovery rate of 0.05, a later analysis linked approximately 18,000 TCR beta sequences to specific HLA alleles. Compared with equally common non-associated chains, HLA-associated TCR beta chains in a later analysis were more clonally expanded and had lower generation probabilities. A later analysis found that most CMV-associated TCR beta chains appeared HLA-restricted, with HLA associations seemingly driven largely by CMV exposure. According to a later analysis, parvovirus B19, influenza, CMV and Epstein-Barr virus appeared linked to several top co-occurrence clusters. Correlated functional status among segregating V segments might be attributable to linkage disequilibrium, but an unknown experimental factor could not be ruled out.

Receptor libraries were prepared by the immunoSEQ multiplex PCR assay. For the multiplex PCR, a mixture combining 60 forward primers for TCR Vbeta segments and 13 reverse primers for TCR Jbeta segments was used. A multiplex PCR assay on genomic DNA amplified the CDR3 region of rearranged TCR beta genes. Amplified TCR beta libraries were sequenced as 87-base-pair reads on the Illumina HiSeq System. The original methods were these. Across the 500 to 850 repertoires, a later analysis counted roughly 84 million unique TCR beta chains, roughly 11 million of which were shared by at least two donors. Raw reads were error-corrected and collapsed into unique sequences by a nearest-neighbor algorithm in which closely related sequences were merged to remove PCR and sequencing errors. To assign V, D and J gene segments, CDR3 sequences were aligned to IMGT reference sequences. For a sequence to be retained, at least a six-nucleotide match to both a V gene segment and a J gene segment was required. Rearrangements were called productive when the CDR3 lacked stop codons and stayed in frame with V and J; all others were non-productive. CDR3 was defined by IMGT convention, running from the second conserved V-encoded cysteine to the conserved J-encoded phenylalanine. The earlier analysis of some 550 of the donors excluded any sequence lacking an unambiguous match to a single V gene segment. An earlier analysis of under 750 of the donors called V segments functional above 56.7% productive rearrangements and segregating when the between-donor standard deviation exceeded 5%. A statistical classification framework was built to diagnose cytomegalovirus status from the catalog of TCR beta chain sequences. In a later analysis, V and J genes were assigned by comparing TCR nucleotide sequences against IMGT/GENE-DB human TR gene sequences. Using the TCRdist pipeline, a later analysis assigned CDR3 sequences along with most-parsimonious VDJ recombination scenarios. In a later analysis, each TCR beta chain was defined by its CDR3 amino acid sequence together with its V-gene family, and reads without a unique V-gene family were excluded. A later analysis removed 592 highly shared, low-generation-probability nucleotide sequences to deal with suspected cross-contamination and a sequencing artifact. For each public chain, a later analysis derived a clonal expansion index from normalized ranks of inferred template counts within each repertoire. Generation probabilities in a later analysis came from a VDJ recombination model fitted to out-of-frame rearrangements, and those results were checked against IGoR. A later analysis scored TCR-TCR, TCR-HLA and TCR-CMV co-occurrence with hypergeometric tests, applying a repertoire-size bias correction to TCR pairs. In a later analysis, false discovery rates were estimated by permuting HLA or CMV assignments 20 times. In a later analysis, co-occurring TCRs were grouped with DBSCAN, and TCRdist sequence similarity was added when clustering was performed within HLA-allele-positive subsets. Co-occurrence clustering excluded repertoires with fewer than 30,000 or more than 120,000 public chains, plus five with anomalous nucleotide sharing. Sourced from immuneACCESS, this table was stored by TCRdb with only in-frame sequences that have V and J called. A share of the clones is absent; for the studies checked, an unresolved V gene accounts for under half, and the remainder has no known explanation. That table gives V, J and clone size, and the DNA gave D and trimming. Here the sample has 150,000 to 200,000 clones; around 86% occur a single time. In total, the top ten clones hold approximately 2.1% of the sample.

V is cut by 5 bases and J by 0 bases, and the space between the germline ends is 10 bases. The germline V gene encodes CDR1 MNHEY and CDR2 SVGAGI. Taken from cysteine to phenylalanine, the CDR3 has 14 residues. The only DNA kept is the CDR3, 42 bases in frame from the first base. The cohort consisted of some 670 healthy bone marrow donors. At the time of sampling, every cohort member was nominally healthy, though immune exposures that went unrecorded were likely present. The donor was CMV seronegative and belonged to the group of around 400 seronegative cohort members. A peripheral blood sample was collected from each donor, and TCR beta sequencing was performed on peripheral blood mononuclear cells. The Qiagen DNeasy Blood Extraction Kit was used to extract genomic DNA from the blood cell samples.

The clonotype comes from a male donor in good health and CMV-seronegative. The receptor chain draws on TRBV6-5 and TRBJ1-1; a weak D assignment points to TRBD1 (6 bases agree). The sample consisted of PBMCs. The sequence in DNA is TGTGCCAGCAGTAATAACAGGGTGAACACTGAAGCTTTCTTT. Its translation reads: CASSNNRVNTEAFF.